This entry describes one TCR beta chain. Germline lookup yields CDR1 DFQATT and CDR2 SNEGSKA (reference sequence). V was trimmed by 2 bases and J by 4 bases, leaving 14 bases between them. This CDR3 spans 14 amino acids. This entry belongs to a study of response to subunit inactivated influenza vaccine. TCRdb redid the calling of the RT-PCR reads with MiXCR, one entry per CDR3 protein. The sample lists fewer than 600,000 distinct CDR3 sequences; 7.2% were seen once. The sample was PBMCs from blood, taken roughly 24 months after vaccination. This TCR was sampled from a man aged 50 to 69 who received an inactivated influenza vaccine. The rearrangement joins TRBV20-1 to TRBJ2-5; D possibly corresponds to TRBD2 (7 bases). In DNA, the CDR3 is TGCAGTGCTAGACCCTCGGGGGGCAGAGAGACCCAGTACTTC. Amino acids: CSARPSGGRETQYF.